This T cell receptor beta chain derives from a study of OX40 agonist ivuxolimab in advanced cancers. Overall study findings and caveats: CD8+ T cells (on average) carried more expanded clones than CD4+ T cells. CD4+ and CD8+ blood T cells expanded clonally by week 6 at 0.1 to 3.0 mg/kg. People who partly responded at 0.1-3.0 mg/kg had some of the least clonal expansion seen.

With respect to this clone: The target antigen is unknown.

Assay: immunoSEQ multiplex PCR; the TCRdb copy retains only in-frame clones and omits some. Among roughly 60,000 clones listed, around 90% were seen once. The CDR3 consists of 14 residues. The germline V and J ends were trimmed by 0 bases and 6 bases, with 9 bases remaining between them. Germline V gene sequence: CDR1 SGHTA, CDR2 FQGNSA. This chain uses TRBV7-2 with TRBJ1-5; maybe TRBD1 (5 bases). The TCR was taken from an adult with an advanced solid tumor such as melanoma, head and neck, liver or kidney cancer. The sequences come from CD4+ or CD8+ T cells sorted from blood, collected in a trial of the OX40 agonist ivuxolimab. CDR3 region: CASSLARVAQPQHF. DNA for the CDR3: TGTGCCAGCAGCTTAGCCAGGGTGGCTCAGCCCCAGCATTTT.